Each of the 32 T cell receptor beta chains below was sequenced from the same sample in a study of T cells in Graves' hyperthyroidism and ophthalmopathy. RNA transcripts were the template for amplifying TCR beta CDR3 regions. Initially, a first-round RT-PCR of the TCR CDR3 employed the HTBI primer set. MiXCR, run by TCRdb on the multiplex PCR reads, gives a single entry per CDR3 protein. The table lists under 650,000 distinct CDR3 sequences, about 16% of them singletons. The specimen sequenced was blood. All receptors derive from a woman aged 25-40 years with Graves' hyperthyroidism.

This clonotype was recorded only once. The CDR3 reads CASRGLAGSAASYNEQFF. The CDR3 DNA sequence: TGTGCCAGCAGGGGTCTGGCGGGTTCTGCTGCCTCCTACAATGAGCAGTTCTTC. The chain carries TRBV2 and TRBJ2-1; perhaps TRBD2 as D (5 bases). Germline-derived CDR1 and CDR2 are SNHLY and FYNNEI. This CDR3 is built from 18 residues. The germline V and J ends were trimmed by 6 bases and 0 bases, with 21 bases remaining between them.

The chain joins TRBV27 to TRBJ2-5; 8 bases match TRBD2. The CDR3 has 15 amino acids. Germline trimming cut 5 bases from V and 5 bases from J; bases unmatched to any gene: 10. Looked up from germline, CDR1 is MNHEY and CDR2 is SMNVEV (reference sequence). CDR3 sequence reads: CASSAGGRSGETQYF. For the CDR3, the DNA is TGTGCCAGCAGTGCGGGAGGTCGGTCGGGGGAGACCCAGTACTTC.

This clonotype has ten or more counts. V usage is TRBV6-1 and J usage is TRBJ1-1, with D tentatively TRBD1 (5 bases). CDR1 and CDR2 (germline): MNHNS, SASEGT. The CDR3 extends over 14 amino acids. V lost 6 bases, J lost 1 base, and 12 bases lay in between. The CDR3 DNA reads as TGTGCCAGCAGGTGGGACTGGGCGAACACTGAAGCTTTCTTT. Protein sequence: CASRWDWANTEAFF.

The table lists this clonotype with a few counts. The chain has TRBV5-6 and TRBJ2-1; tentative D call: TRBD2 (6 bases). The CDR3 sequence is 14 residues long. The V end lost 0 bases, the J end lost 9 bases, and 13 bases lay between the germline ends. Per germline, CDR1 SGHDT and CDR2 YYEEEE. The CDR3, as DNA: TGTGCCAGCAGCTTGGGGCCGGGAGCGGGTGAGCAGTTCTTC. Its protein is CASSLGPGAGEQFF.

The chain employs TRBV7-9 and TRBJ2-5; 7 nucleotides line up with TRBD2. The germline V gene has CDR1 SEHNR and CDR2 FQNEAQ (reference sequence). The CDR3 is made up of 16 amino acids. J gave up 2 bases and V 4 bases, and 10 bases lay outside the gene matches. CDR3 protein: CASSSQLLALQETQYF. The CDR3 bases are TGTGCCAGCAGCTCGCAACTACTAGCGCTTCAAGAGACCCAGTACTTC. Full variable domain (remainder filled in from reference TRBV7-9 and TRBJ2-5): DTGVSQNPRHKITKRGQNVTFRCDPISEHNRLYWYRQTLGQGPEFLTYFQNEAQLEKSRLLSDRFSAERPKGSFSTLEIQRTEQGDSAMYLCASSSQLLALQETQYFGPGTRLLVL.

This clonotype came up many times. The genes are TRBV27 and TRBJ1-1, with D unclear. There are 13 residues in the CDR3. V gave up 4 bases and J gave up 6 bases, with 12 bases separating them. Germline values: CDR1 MNHEY, CDR2 SMNVEV (reference sequence). The CDR3 bases are TGTGCCAGCAGTTATAGCTGGGTGGCTGAAGCTTTCTTT. This translates into CASSYSWVAEAFF.

V and J are TRBV29-1 and TRBJ2-2; 8 bases match TRBD1. The CDR3 contains 12 residues. Germline CDR1 reads SQVTM; CDR2 reads ANQGSEA. The trim removed 6 bases at V and 4 bases at J, leaving 1 base unmatched. The chain's CDR3 is CSVTGGTGELFF. CDR3 in DNA: TGCAGCGTCACAGGGGGCACCGGGGAGCTGTTTTTT.

This chain connects TRBV29-1 to TRBJ2-7, with 11 bases aligning to TRBD2. The germline CDR1 and CDR2 sequences are SQVTM and ANQGSEA. J lost 5 bases, V lost 1 base, and 7 bases had no gene match. This CDR3 comprises 15 residues. The CDR3 coding sequence is TGCAGCGTTGAAGGGTCTAGCGGGGGGATCCACGAGCAGTACTTC. Protein sequence: CSVEGSSGGIHEQYF.

In this sample, this clonotype turned up many times. The CDR3 sequence is CASSPRGGSYEQYF. DNA for the CDR3: TGTGCCAGCAGTCCCCGGGGGGGATCCTACGAGCAGTACTTC. The chain couples TRBV28 to TRBJ2-7, with 8 bases that match TRBD2. Trimming cost V 5 bases and J 1 base; bases outside gene matches: 4. Germline CDR1 is MDHEN and CDR2 is SYDVKM. The CDR3 contains 14 residues.

There are many counts of this clonotype. The chain is built from TRBV7-9 and TRBJ2-1, with a weak D call TRBD1 (6 bases). CDR3 length: 14 residues. Germline V gene data show CDR1 as SEHNR and CDR2 as FQNEAQ (reference sequence). The ends were cut back, 4 bases at V and 5 bases at J, with 12 bases in the middle. The CDR3 DNA is TGTGCCAGCAGCTCACAGGGTTTCGACAATGAGCAGTTCTTC. It translates to CASSSQGFDNEQFF.

V usage is TRBV20-1 and J usage is TRBJ1-2, with 7 bases that match TRBD1. V lost 0 bases and J lost 8; bases outside the gene matches: 15. Germline values: CDR1 DFQATT, CDR2 SNEGSKA (reference sequence). The CDR3 is 16 residues long. The CDR3 region has the DNA TGCAGTGCTAGAGATCTAGTAGGACAGGACGTCCTAGGCTACACCTTC. Its translation: CSARDLVGQDVLGYTF.

Many counts were recorded for this clonotype. The V gene is TRBV19, the J gene TRBJ2-1, with a possible D match to TRBD1 (5 bases). The V gene lost 3 bases and the J gene lost 0 bases, with 9 bases spanning the gap. CDR1 is LNHDA, CDR2 SQIVND, per germline (reference sequence). This CDR3 region has 15 residues. The CDR3 region is CASSMGLSSYNEQFF. In DNA, the CDR3 is TGTGCCAGTAGTATGGGGCTGAGCTCCTACAATGAGCAGTTCTTC. The whole variable domain, remainder taken from reference TRBV19 and TRBJ2-1, is DGGITQSPKYLFRKEGQNVTLSCEQNLNHDAMYWYRQDPGQGLRLIYYSQIVNDFQKGDIAEGYSVSREKKESFPLTVTSAQKNPTAFYLCASSMGLSSYNEQFFGPGTRLTVL.

The genes are TRBV28 and TRBJ2-1, with 7 nucleotides matching TRBD2. Losses at the gene ends were 5 bases for V and 2 bases for J; bases not matched to a gene: 9. The germline CDR1 and CDR2 sequences are MDHEN and SYDVKM. The CDR3 has 16 residues. The CDR3 DNA reads TGTGCCAGCAGTCCCGCCAGCGGGGAAACCTACAATGAGCAGTTCTTC. This translates into CASSPASGETYNEQFF.

This clonotype has a count of ten or more. The chain joins TRBV27 to TRBJ2-1, with a weak D call TRBD1 (6 bases). Germline assignment: CDR1 MNHEY and CDR2 SMNVEV (reference sequence). The CDR3 contains 14 residues. V shed 6 bases and J shed 7 bases, with 16 bases lying between them. The CDR3 bases are TGTGCCAGCAGGGCCGGGACACAAGGGAATGAGCAGTTCTTC. Its translation: CASRAGTQGNEQFF.

Regarding this clonotype: This clone may be a read error of a much larger clone one base away. This is likely a read error, given that the CDR3 carries no conserved phenylalanine or tryptophan at its end. The rearrangement joins TRBV7-3 to TRBJ2-3; no clear D. V shed 6 bases and J shed 1 base, with 11 bases lying between them. Germline assignment: CDR1 SGHTA and CDR2 FQGTGA. The CDR3 spans 14 residues. The CDR3, as DNA: TGTGCCAGCAGTGATCGACAAGGCACAGATACGCAGTATCTT. Translated: CASSDRQGTDTQYL.

This clonotype was detected ten times or more. The rearrangement joins TRBV28 to TRBJ1-2; TRBD1 matches at 7 bases. There are 14 residues in the CDR3. The V gene end was trimmed by 7 bases and the J gene end by 4 bases; junction bases not matched to a gene: 9. CDR1 is MDHEN, CDR2 SYDVKM, per germline. As DNA, the CDR3 is TGTGCCAGCATCGGGACAGACCGAGGCTATGGCTACACCTTC. It encodes CASIGTDRGYGYTF.

This clonotype was recorded at least ten times. This chain uses TRBV2 with TRBJ1-2; 8 nucleotides line up with TRBD1. This CDR3 comprises 12 residues. J was trimmed by 8 bases and V by 2 bases; bases with no gene match: 1. CDR1 is SNHLY, CDR2 FYNNEI, per germline. CDR3 residues: CASSETGGGYTF. The CDR3 DNA follows: TGTGCCAGCAGTGAAACAGGGGGAGGCTACACCTTC.

This clonotype appeared many times. The rearrangement links TRBV20-1 to TRBJ1-5, with D possibly being TRBD1 (5 bases). Germline CDR1 DFQATT, CDR2 SNEGSKA (reference sequence). V dropped 5 bases and J dropped 3 bases, with 20 bases sitting between them. This CDR3 comprises 16 residues. In DNA, the CDR3 is TGCAGTGCTCGGGGGGTCGGGAGGGGATTCAATCAGCCCCAGCATTTT. This codes for CSARGVGRGFNQPQHF.

The DNA of the CDR3 is TGTGCCGCTTACGGACTTGGGACAGGGGAGTTCTACGAGCAGTACTTC. Translation: CAAYGLGTGEFYEQYF. The V gene is TRBV28, the J gene TRBJ2-7; 10 bases fit TRBD1. Trimming removed 11 bases from V and 3 bases from J; junction bases left unmatched: 16. The CDR3 is made up of 16 amino acids. Germline CDR1 reads MDHEN; CDR2 reads SYDVKM. Combining the CDR3 with reference TRBV28 and TRBJ2-7 gives the whole variable domain DVKVTQSSRYLVKRTGEKVFLECVQDMDHENMFWYRQDPGLGLRLIYFSYDVKMKEKGDIPEGYSVSREKKERFSLILESASTNQTSMYLCAAYGLGTGEFYEQYFGPGTRLTVT.

This clonotype was recorded many times. This chain joins TRBV11-2 and TRBJ2-2; D call uncertain. Germline loops: CDR1 SGHAT, CDR2 FQNNGV. The CDR3 totals 12 residues. Trimming pared 6 bases from V and 6 bases from J, leaving 8 bases between. As DNA, the CDR3 is TGTGCCAGCAGTTGGGCGGCCGGGGAGCTGTTTTTT. Protein sequence: CASSWAAGELFF.

This clonotype was picked up many times. V and J are TRBV3-1 and TRBJ2-5; TRBD2 agrees at 8 bases. J gave up 7 bases and V 0 bases, and 7 bases lay outside the gene matches. Germline CDR1 reads LGHDT; CDR2 reads YNNKEL (reference sequence). The CDR3 totals 15 residues. The CDR3 DNA follows: TGTGCCAGCAGCCAAGAGATACGGGAGGGAGGGACCCAGTACTTC. It is translated as CASSQEIREGGTQYF.

This clonotype appeared a single time. A much larger clone sits a single nucleotide away, making a read error possible. The chain is built from TRBV30 and TRBJ1-2; D gene ambiguous. Trimming cost V 3 bases and J 1 base, with 9 bases left between them. The CDR3 covers 13 residues. In germline, CDR1 is GTSNPN, CDR2 SVGIG (reference sequence). The CDR3 region is CAWSRARNYGYTF. The CDR3 DNA follows: TGTGCCTGGAGCCGGGCACGTAACTATGGCTACACCTTC.

This chain connects TRBV28 to TRBJ2-4, with D possibly being TRBD1 (6 bases). The CDR3 has 16 residues. V dropped 5 bases and J dropped 0 bases, with 14 bases sitting between them. Germline V gives CDR1 MDHEN, CDR2 SYDVKM. CDR3 nucleotides: TGTGCCAGCAGTCCCCCAGGGGCCCTAGCCAAAAACATTCAGTACTTC. This sequence encodes CASSPPGALAKNIQYF.

This clonotype has at least ten counts. This rearrangement joins TRBV20-1 to TRBJ2-7; TRBD2 agrees at 14 bases. V shed 0 bases, J shed 3 bases, and the junction held 10 bases outside the gene matches. The CDR3 has 18 residues. Germline values: CDR1 DFQATT, CDR2 SNEGSKA (reference sequence). The CDR3 DNA is TGCAGTGCTAGAGATAGTGGTGGGACTAGCGGGAGTTTCTACGAGCAGTACTTC. Translation gives CSARDSGGTSGSFYEQYF.

The sample holds a few counts of this clonotype. V usage is TRBV6-1 and J usage is TRBJ1-3, with TRBD1 as a possible D gene (5 bases). Germline CDR1 MNHNS, CDR2 SASEGT. The CDR3 runs to 15 residues. V lost 5 bases, J lost 0 bases, and 11 bases lay in between. The CDR3 loop is CASSIDRYSGNTIYF. Written as DNA, the CDR3 is TGTGCCAGCAGTATTGACAGATACTCTGGAAACACCATATATTTT.

This clonotype showed up many times. V gene TRBV11-2 combines with J gene TRBJ2-7; D might be TRBD2 (6 bases). The germline V gene encodes CDR1 SGHAT and CDR2 FQNNGV. The CDR3 has 12 amino acids. The V gene lost 5 bases and the J gene lost 4 bases, with 9 bases spanning the gap. In DNA, the CDR3 is TGTGCCAGCAGCACACTAGCTTACGAGCAGTACTTC. Amino acids: CASSTLAYEQYF. Full variable domain (remainder filled in from reference TRBV11-2 and TRBJ2-7): EAGVAQSPRYKIIEKRQSVAFWCNPISGHATLYWYQQILGQGPKLLIQFQNNGVVDDSQLPKDRFSAERLKGVDSTLKIQPAKLEDSAVYLCASSTLAYEQYFGPGTRLTVT.

The count of this clonotype is one. The rearrangement links TRBV20-1 to TRBJ1-5, with D perhaps TRBD1 (6 bases). Trimming shortened V by 5 bases and J by 2 bases, and 16 bases separated the two germline ends. From germline, CDR1 is DFQATT and CDR2 SNEGSKA (reference sequence). This CDR3 has 15 residues. CDR3: CSAPQARGRNQPQHF. The DNA for the CDR3 is TGCAGTGCTCCACAAGCCAGGGGTCGCAATCAGCCCCAGCATTTT.

CDR3 DNA sequence: TGTGCCAGCTCAGTGGGACTCTCTTTGGGGGAGACCCAGTACTTC. Translating it yields CASSVGLSLGETQYF. V usage is TRBV18 and J usage is TRBJ2-5; D may be TRBD2 (6 bases). This CDR3 is built from 15 residues. The germline V gene encodes CDR1 KGHSH and CDR2 LQKENI. Trimming cost V 5 bases and J 5 bases, with 18 bases left between them.

This clonotype was seen a handful of times. This chain uses TRBV9 with TRBJ2-1, with 7 bases identical to TRBD2. Trimming took 7 bases from V and 0 from J; bases not matched to a gene: 7. Germline values: CDR1 SGDLS, CDR2 YYNGEE. This CDR3 has 15 residues. The CDR3 DNA reads TGTGCCAGCCGACGAGGGACTAACTCCTACAATGAGCAGTTCTTC. Amino acids: CASRRGTNSYNEQFF.

This chain joins TRBV7-2 and TRBJ2-1, with 10 bases lining up with TRBD2. The CDR3 totals 17 residues. The V and J ends lost 1 base and 8 bases, in that order; junction bases with no gene match: 11. Germline loops: CDR1 SGHTA, CDR2 FQGNSA. CDR3 sequence: CASSLVGQLAGADEQFF. In DNA form, the CDR3 reads TGTGCCAGCAGCTTAGTCGGCCAGCTAGCGGGAGCGGATGAGCAGTTCTTC. The full variable domain, its missing parts supplied by reference TRBV7-2 and TRBJ2-1, is GAGVSQSPSNKVTEKGKDVELRCDPISGHTALYWYRQSLGQGLEFLIYFQGNSAPDKSGLPSDRFSAERTGGSVSTLTIQRTQQEDSAVYLCASSLVGQLAGADEQFFGPGTRLTVL.

The J gene is TRBJ2-1, the V gene TRBV14; D is undetermined. Trimming shortened V by 0 bases and J by 1 base, and 13 bases separated the two germline ends. The CDR3 is 17 amino acids. From germline, CDR1 is SGHDN and CDR2 FVKESK. CDR3 loop: CASSQDTATDSYNEQFF. In DNA, the CDR3 is TGTGCCAGCAGCCAAGATACTGCGACTGATTCCTACAATGAGCAGTTCTTC. The whole variable domain, filled in from reference TRBV14 and TRBJ2-1, reads EAGVTQFPSHSVIEKGQTVTLRCDPISGHDNLYWYRRVMGKEIKFLLHFVKESKQDESGMPNNRFLAERTGGTYSTLKVQPAELEDSGVYFCASSQDTATDSYNEQFFGPGTRLTVL.

This chain links TRBV11-1 with TRBJ2-3, with 14 bases lining up with TRBD2. Germline CDR1 and CDR2: SGHAT and FQDESV (reference sequence). The J segment lost 8 bases and the V segment lost 0 bases, leaving 1 base of the junction unmatched. The CDR3 is 15 amino acids. The DNA for the CDR3 is TGTGCCAGCAGCTTAGCCGGGACTAGCGGGGGTACGCAGTATTTT. It is translated as CASSLAGTSGGTQYF.